The clone carrying this TCR beta chain was seen repeatedly, ten times or more. As to time point: patch test 1, 2 weeks after DPC sensitization. Treatment reported: therapeutic diphenylcyclopropenone sensitization with weekly scalp DPC. TCRdb ran MiXCR on the RACE reads and lists one entry per CDR3 protein. Among fewer than 400,000 distinct CDR3 sequences listed, 5.5% to 8% were seen once. The data belong to a study of human T cells and chemical hapten exposure. Turning to the study itself: A 2 cm by 2 cm inner upper arm patch received 2% DPC for sensitization. Patch tests delivered 0.01% DPC to the upper back and were evaluated at 6 days.

The CDR3 is 12 residues long. Germline lookup yields CDR1 MNHNY and CDR2 SVGAGI (reference sequence). The V and J ends lost 8 bases and 4 bases respectively, with 8 bases between them. The V and J genes are TRBV6-6 and TRBJ2-2; no firm D call. The sequencing here drew on whole blood, taken in connection with sensitization to the hapten diphenylcyclopropenone (DPC). The TCR originated in a woman in her late teens or twenties with alopecia areata. Some clones in this sample may be carry-over from other donors' samples. CDR3 sequence reads: CASVEFTGELFF. The DNA of the CDR3 is TGTGCCAGCGTTGAGTTCACCGGGGAGCTGTTTTTT.